Below are 31 T cell receptor beta chains sequenced from a single sample in a study of blood T cell repertoires in COVID-19. Sequencing used immunoSEQ multiplex PCR; TCRdb keeps in-frame clones, though not all of them. The sample includes some 21,000 clones, approximately 93% seen only once; the top ten take over 3.5%. Sequencing was carried out using peripheral blood. Source of these receptors: a woman between 50 and 59 years old with active COVID-19.

The V gene is TRBV28, the J gene TRBJ1-5; 7 bases agree with TRBD1. Trimming at V came to 1 base and at J to 5 bases, leaving 2 bases not matched to a gene. The germline CDR1 and CDR2 sequences are MDHEN and SYDVKM. The CDR3 contains 14 residues. CDR3 DNA: TGTGCCAGCAGTTTATCGACAGGGTATCAGCCCCAGCATTTT. This codes for CASSLSTGYQPQHF.

This sequence joins TRBV5-1 and TRBJ1-2, with D unresolved. Germline V gene lookup returns CDR1 SGHRS and CDR2 YFSETQ. The CDR3 is made up of 12 amino acids. V lost 0 bases to trimming and J lost 7 bases, with 7 bases between them. The CDR3 spells CASSLESGGYTF. For the CDR3, the DNA is TGCGCCAGCAGCTTGGAGTCGGGTGGCTACACCTTC.

The DNA for the CDR3 is TGCGCCAGCAGCTCTTCCTACGAGCAGTACTTC. Translating it yields CASSSSYEQYF. The chain has TRBV5-1 and TRBJ2-7; D unclear. The CDR3 has 11 residues. Trimming removed 3 bases at V and 1 base at J, with 2 bases between. Germline V gene lookup returns CDR1 SGHRS and CDR2 YFSETQ.

The chain joins TRBV12-3 or TRBV12-4 to TRBJ2-3; unclear D gene. The CDR3 loop spans 13 amino acids. V was trimmed by 6 bases and J by 2 bases, leaving 9 bases between them. The CDR3 DNA sequence: TGTGCCAGCAGCCTTGCGGTCACAGATACGCAGTATTTT. It translates to CASSLAVTDTQYF.

The chain carries TRBV29-1 and TRBJ2-7; possible D gene TRBD2, 6 bases. The germline V gene has CDR1 SQVTM and CDR2 ANQGSEA. This CDR3 spans 16 amino acids. Trimming took 1 base from V and 3 from J, leaving 19 bases between them. The CDR3, as DNA: TGCAGCGTTGAAGCGGCCGTGGGGGGATTAGTCTACGAGCAGTACTTC. Translating it yields CSVEAAVGGLVYEQYF.

V usage is TRBV28 and J usage is TRBJ2-7; D is possibly TRBD2 (6 bases). The germline V and J ends were trimmed by 6 bases and 3 bases, with 15 bases remaining between them. The germline CDR1 and CDR2 sequences are MDHEN and SYDVKM. CDR3 length equals 14 residues. The chain's CDR3 is CASRGSSGIYEQYF. The DNA for the CDR3 is TGTGCCAGCAGAGGAAGTAGCGGAATCTACGAGCAGTACTTC.

The rearrangement joins TRBV5-1 to TRBJ2-7; 10 nucleotides line up with TRBD2. The CDR3 covers 16 residues. J lost 5 bases, V lost 2 bases, and 10 bases had no gene match. Per the germline V gene, CDR1 is SGHRS and CDR2 is YFSETQ. The CDR3 nucleotides read TGCGCCAGCAGCTTCAGAGCTAGCGGGAGTCTCAACGAGCAGTACTTC. This codes for CASSFRASGSLNEQYF.

This sequence joins TRBV5-1 and TRBJ2-1; D is ambiguous. V lost 0 bases to trimming and J lost 3 bases, with 7 bases between them. The CDR3 extends over 14 amino acids. Per germline, CDR1 SGHRS and CDR2 YFSETQ. In nucleotides, the CDR3 is TGCGCCAGCAGCTTGGGAACAAACTACAATGAGCAGTTCTTC. Translation: CASSLGTNYNEQFF.

The V call is TRBV5-1, the J call TRBJ2-3; 10 bases agree with TRBD1. Per the germline V gene, CDR1 is SGHRS and CDR2 is YFSETQ. Germline trimming cut 3 bases from V and 3 bases from J; bases unmatched to any gene: 4. CDR3 length equals 15 residues. CDR3 nucleotides: TGCGCCAGCAGCTGGCCGGGACAGGGGACAGATACGCAGTATTTT. Protein product: CASSWPGQGTDTQYF.

The chain joins TRBV3-1 (or the pseudogene TRBV3-2) to TRBJ2-5; 12 bases fit TRBD2. Germline V gives CDR1 LGHDT, CDR2 YNNKEL (reference sequence). CDR3 length equals 15 residues. V was clipped by 6 bases and J by 5 bases; unmatched bases: 7. In nucleotides, the CDR3 is TGTGCCAGCAGATACCTAGCGGGAGGGCCCGAGACCCAGTACTTC. It specifies CASRYLAGGPETQYF.

The genes are TRBV14 and TRBJ1-2; D remains unclear. The germline V gene has CDR1 SGHDN and CDR2 FVKESK. The CDR3 covers 15 residues. V dropped 4 bases and J dropped 8 bases, with 20 bases sitting between them. CDR3 region: CASSLILGSQGGYTF. The CDR3, as DNA: TGTGCCAGCAGCCTGATACTCGGGAGTCAAGGGGGCTACACCTTC.

Here the CDR3 reads CASSLETSGPHEQYF. In DNA, the CDR3 is TGTGCCAGCAGCTTGGAAACTAGCGGGCCCCACGAGCAGTACTTC. The V gene is TRBV5-4, the J gene TRBJ2-7; 9 bases line up with TRBD2. There are 15 residues in the CDR3. Germline assignment: CDR1 SGHNT and CDR2 YYREEE (reference sequence). J lost 5 bases, V lost 0 bases, and 6 bases had no gene match.

The CDR3: CASSLNRGGGYTF. The CDR3, as DNA: TGTGCCAGCAGTTTAAACAGGGGGGGTGGCTACACCTTC. The chain is built from TRBV28 and TRBJ1-2; 8 positions agree with TRBD1. Germline V gene lookup returns CDR1 MDHEN and CDR2 SYDVKM. Trimming took 2 bases from V and 7 from J; bases not matched to a gene: 3. The CDR3 consists of 13 residues.

This clone is a singleton in its sample. The rearrangement uses TRBV2 and TRBJ2-5, with TRBD2 as a possible D gene (6 bases). The V end was cut by 4 bases, the J end by 3 bases, with 15 bases between. Germline V gives CDR1 SNHLY, CDR2 FYNNEI. This CDR3 is built from 15 residues. CDR3 sequence: CASSGVLADEETQYF. DNA for the CDR3: TGTGCCAGCAGTGGGGTGTTAGCGGACGAAGAGACCCAGTACTTC.

This rearrangement joins TRBV3-1 (or the pseudogene TRBV3-2) to TRBJ2-5, with TRBD2 matching 9 bases. Germline CDR1 is LGHDT and CDR2 is YNNKEL (reference sequence). J was trimmed by 2 bases and V by 6 bases; bases with no gene match: 7. The CDR3 totals 15 residues. The DNA for the CDR3 is TGTGCCAGCAGGCCTAGCGGGGACCGACAAGAGACCCAGTACTTC. Translating gives CASRPSGDRQETQYF.

V gene TRBV24-1 combines with J gene TRBJ1-1; D is ambiguous. The CDR3 is 12 residues long. Germline V gives CDR1 KGHDR, CDR2 SFDVKD. V was cut by 5 bases and J by 4 bases, with 7 bases left in between. CDR3 bases: TGTGCCACCAGTGGAGGGATCACTGAAGCTTTCTTT. Residues: CATSGGITEAFF.

The chain employs TRBV4-1 and TRBJ2-3, with TRBD2 matching 12 bases. Trimming removed 2 bases from V and 4 bases from J; junction bases left unmatched: 10. Germline CDR1 is MGHRA and CDR2 is YSYEKL. This CDR3 is built from 18 residues. The CDR3 spells CASSQQLGLAGVADTQYF. CDR3 bases: TGCGCCAGCAGCCAACAGTTGGGACTAGCGGGTGTGGCAGATACGCAGTATTTT.

This rearrangement joins TRBV7-3 to TRBJ1-1; 7 bases align to TRBD1. CDR3 length equals 13 residues. Per the germline V gene, CDR1 is SGHTA and CDR2 is FQGTGA. Germline trimming cut 5 bases from V and 5 bases from J; bases unmatched to any gene: 5. CDR3 in amino acids: CASSVGTATEAFF. CDR3 DNA: TGTGCCAGCAGCGTAGGGACAGCTACTGAAGCTTTCTTT.

V and J are TRBV30 and TRBJ1-2, with D hard to call. Trimming left V 6 bases short and J 8 bases short, with 19 bases between. The CDR3 extends over 13 amino acids. The germline gives CDR1 GTSNPN, CDR2 SVGIG (reference sequence). The CDR3 loop reads CACRAFYGGGYTF. The CDR3 bases are TGTGCCTGCCGGGCCTTCTATGGAGGGGGCTACACCTTC. The variable domain in full, with the rest retrieved from reference TRBV30 and TRBJ1-2, is SQTIHQWPATLVQPVGSPLSLECTVEGTSNPNLYWYRQAAGRGLQLLFYSVGIGQISSEVPQNLSASRPQDRQFILSSKKLLLSDSGFYLCACRAFYGGGYTFGSGTRLTVV.

The chain carries TRBV18 and TRBJ2-1, with no clear D. CDR3 length: 13 amino acids. V shed 3 bases and J shed 6 bases, with 9 bases lying between them. Germline CDR1 is KGHSH and CDR2 is LQKENI. CDR3 sequence reads: CASSPNRPNEQFF. The DNA of the CDR3 is TGTGCCAGCTCACCCAACAGACCCAATGAGCAGTTCTTC.

As DNA, the CDR3 is TGTGCCAGCAGTTTATCTAGAGGGGGCGAGCAGTACTTC. Protein: CASSLSRGGEQYF. The J gene is TRBJ2-7, the V gene TRBV27; a possible D gene is TRBD1 (6 bases). Germline V CDR1 and CDR2: MNHEY, SMNVEV (reference sequence). Between the trimmed V and J ends, which lost 0 bases and 6 bases, there was a span of 9 bases. The CDR3 sequence is 13 residues long.

The rearrangement links TRBV18 to TRBJ2-7; 9 nucleotides agree with TRBD2. J lost 0 bases, V lost 2 bases, and 2 bases had no gene match. The CDR3 is 15 residues long. Germline CDR1 reads KGHSH; CDR2 reads LQKENI. In nucleotides, the CDR3 is TGTGCCAGCTCACCAGCGGGAGGGCCCTCCTACGAGCAGTACTTC. It codes for CASSPAGGPSYEQYF.

This chain uses TRBV5-6 with TRBJ2-2, with D hard to call. The CDR3 has 11 residues. Germline V gives CDR1 SGHDT, CDR2 YYEEEE. Trimming took off 3 bases at V and 7 bases at J, with 4 bases between the two ends. CDR3 DNA sequence: TGTGCCAGCAGCTCCAGCGGGGAGCTGTTTTTT. The encoded protein is CASSSSGELFF.

The rearrangement uses TRBV27 and TRBJ1-2; 9 nucleotides line up with TRBD1. CDR3 length: 14 residues. The V segment lost 4 bases and the J segment 7 bases; nucleotides outside the gene matches: 7. The germline V gene encodes CDR1 MNHEY and CDR2 SMNVEV (reference sequence). The CDR3, as DNA: TGTGCCAGCAGTTCCTGGGACAGGGCAGGTGGCTACACCTTC. Translating it yields CASSSWDRAGGYTF.

The chain links TRBV19 to TRBJ1-1; 7 bases line up with TRBD1. The germline gives CDR1 LNHDA, CDR2 SQIVND (reference sequence). The trim removed 1 base at V and 4 bases at J, leaving 3 bases unmatched. The CDR3 consists of 14 residues. The CDR3 region is CASSIVEGATEAFF. DNA of the CDR3: TGTGCCAGTAGTATAGTAGAGGGGGCCACTGAAGCTTTCTTT.

The V and J genes are TRBV5-1 and TRBJ1-5, with D tentatively TRBD1 (5 bases). This CDR3 has 14 residues. CDR1 and CDR2 from the germline V gene are SGHRS and YFSETQ. Trimming removed 0 bases at V and 6 bases at J, with 10 bases between. The DNA of the CDR3 is TGCGCCAGCAGCTTGGCGGGGGGTTCTCAGCCCCAGCATTTT. Translated: CASSLAGGSQPQHF.

The gene calls are TRBV11-2 and TRBJ1-1, with D maybe TRBD1 (6 bases). Germline values: CDR1 SGHAT, CDR2 FQNNGV. With 2 bases removed from V and 1 base from J, the gap between germline ends came to 8 bases. There are 14 residues in the CDR3. CDR3 coding DNA: TGTGCCAGCAGCTTACAGGGGCGGAACACTGAAGCTTTCTTT. Its protein is CASSLQGRNTEAFF.

This chain joins TRBV24-1 and TRBJ2-7, with 11 bases fitting TRBD2. Germline V gives CDR1 KGHDR, CDR2 SFDVKD. The ends lost 3 bases at V and 11 bases at J; junction bases unmatched: 2. This CDR3 spans 12 amino acids. CDR3 amino acids: CATSDGTSGKYF. The CDR3, as DNA: TGTGCCACCAGTGATGGGACTAGCGGAAAGTACTTC.

This chain connects TRBV30 to TRBJ2-5; 9 nucleotides line up with TRBD2. Germline CDR1 reads GTSNPN; CDR2 reads SVGIG (reference sequence). The CDR3 has 16 amino acids. V gave up 2 bases and J gave up 5 bases; unmatched junction bases: 12. The CDR3 is CAWSPAGGRARETQYF. The CDR3 nucleotides read TGTGCCTGGAGTCCAGCGGGAGGACGGGCACGGGAGACCCAGTACTTC.

V and J are TRBV28 and TRBJ1-2, with 7 positions matching TRBD1. This CDR3 comprises 16 residues. V dropped 5 bases and J dropped 1; count of bases not matched to a gene: 10. From germline, CDR1 is MDHEN and CDR2 SYDVKM. The CDR3: CASSITGDTINYGYTF. The CDR3 DNA reads TGTGCCAGCAGTATAACAGGGGACACCATTAACTATGGCTACACCTTC.

The rearrangement links TRBV18 to TRBJ2-5; 7 bases map to TRBD2. The germline V gene encodes CDR1 KGHSH and CDR2 LQKENI. The CDR3 runs 16 residues. V lost 3 bases and J lost 4; bases outside the gene matches: 11. In DNA form, the CDR3 reads TGTGCCAGCTCACCGGGGATAACAGGACTAGGAGAGACCCAGTACTTC. As protein: CASSPGITGLGETQYF.